This TCR beta chain comes out of a study of Ad26.COV2.S vaccination and SARS-CoV-2 variants. Treatment of the sample: around 19 received Ad26.COV2.S at low or high dose, single or two shots; about five received placebo; per-sample allocation not given. The samples date from day 63 after the first vaccine or placebo injection. The method was immunoSEQ multiplex PCR; TCRdb's version includes in-frame clones alone and lacks a portion of them. The sample contains about 390,000 clones, 88% of which appear only once. The sequencing used peripheral blood, collected in a trial of Ad26.COV2.S vaccine versus placebo. This receptor was obtained from a person between 18 and 60 years old who received the Ad26.COV2.S COVID-19 vaccine or a placebo.

The CDR3 here is CASSNTGTAGNTIYF. As DNA, the CDR3 is TGTGCCAGCAGCAATACCGGGACAGCCGGAAACACCATATATTTT. V gene TRBV6-5 combines with J gene TRBJ1-3; 7 nucleotides agree with TRBD1. J was trimmed by 4 bases and V by 6 bases; bases with no gene match: 9. The CDR3 consists of 15 residues. CDR1 and CDR2 from the germline V gene are MNHEY and SVGAGI.